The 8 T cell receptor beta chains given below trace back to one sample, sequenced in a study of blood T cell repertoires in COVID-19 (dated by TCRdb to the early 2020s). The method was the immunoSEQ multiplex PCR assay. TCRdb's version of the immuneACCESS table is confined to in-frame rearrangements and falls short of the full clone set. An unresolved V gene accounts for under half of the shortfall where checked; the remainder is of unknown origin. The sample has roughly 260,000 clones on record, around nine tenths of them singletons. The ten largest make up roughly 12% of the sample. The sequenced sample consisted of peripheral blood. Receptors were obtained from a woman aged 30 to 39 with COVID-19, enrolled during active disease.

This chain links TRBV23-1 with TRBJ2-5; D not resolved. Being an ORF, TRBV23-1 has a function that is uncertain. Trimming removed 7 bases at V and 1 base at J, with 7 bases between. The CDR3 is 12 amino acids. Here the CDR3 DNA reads TGCGCCAGCATAAATATCCAAGAGACCCAGTACTTC. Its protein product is CASINIQETQYF.

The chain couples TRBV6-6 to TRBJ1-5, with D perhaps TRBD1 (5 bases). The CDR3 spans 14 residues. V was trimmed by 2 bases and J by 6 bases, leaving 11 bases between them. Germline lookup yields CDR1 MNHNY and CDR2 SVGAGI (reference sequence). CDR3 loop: CASSYGQGSQPQHF. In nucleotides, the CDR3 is TGTGCCAGCAGTTACGGGCAGGGAAGTCAGCCCCAGCATTTT.

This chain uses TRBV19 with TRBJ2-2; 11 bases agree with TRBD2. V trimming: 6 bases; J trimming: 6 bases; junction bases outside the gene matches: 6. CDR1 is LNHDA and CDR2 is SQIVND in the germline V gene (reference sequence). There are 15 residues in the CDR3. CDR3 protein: CASSTTSGSAGELFF. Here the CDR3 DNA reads TGTGCCAGTAGCACCACTAGCGGGAGTGCCGGGGAGCTGTTTTTT. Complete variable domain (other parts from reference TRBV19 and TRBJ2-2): DGGITQSPKYLFRKEGQNVTLSCEQNLNHDAMYWYRQDPGQGLRLIYYSQIVNDFQKGDIAEGYSVSREKKESFPLTVTSAQKNPTAFYLCASSTTSGSAGELFFGEGSRLTVL.

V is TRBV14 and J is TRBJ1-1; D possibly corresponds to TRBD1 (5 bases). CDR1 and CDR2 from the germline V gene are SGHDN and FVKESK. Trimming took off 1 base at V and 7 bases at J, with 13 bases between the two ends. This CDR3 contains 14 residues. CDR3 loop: CASSQAWQGNEAFF. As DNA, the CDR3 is TGTGCCAGCAGCCAAGCGTGGCAGGGAAATGAAGCTTTCTTT.

The CDR3 sequence is CASSTTGGLFNEQFF. The DNA of the CDR3 is TGTGCCAGCAGTACGACAGGGGGCCTTTTCAATGAGCAGTTCTTC. The chain employs TRBV6-5 and TRBJ2-1; 10 bases are a match to TRBD1. V shed 5 bases and J 6 bases; nucleotides not matched to a gene: 7. CDR1 and CDR2 from the germline V gene are MNHEY and SVGAGI. CDR3 length: 15 amino acids.

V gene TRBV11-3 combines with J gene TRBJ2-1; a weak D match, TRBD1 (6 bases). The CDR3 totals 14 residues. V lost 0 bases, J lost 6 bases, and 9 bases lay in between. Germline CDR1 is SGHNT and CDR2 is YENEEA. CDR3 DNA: TGTGCCAGCAGCTTAGATAGGGGGATCAATGAGCAGTTCTTC. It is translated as CASSLDRGINEQFF. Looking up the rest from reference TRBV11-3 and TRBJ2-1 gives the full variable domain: EAGVVQSPRYKIIEKKQPVAFWCNPISGHNTLYWYLQNLGQGPELLIRYENEEAVDDSQLPKDRFSAERLKGVDSTLKIQPAELGDSAVYLCASSLDRGINEQFFGPGTRLTVL.

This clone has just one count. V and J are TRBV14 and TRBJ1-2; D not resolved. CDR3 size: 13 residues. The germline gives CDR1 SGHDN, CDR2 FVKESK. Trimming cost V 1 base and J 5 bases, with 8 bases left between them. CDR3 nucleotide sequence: TGTGCCAGCAGCCAAGGGACGGGGTATGGCTACACCTTC. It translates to CASSQGTGYGYTF.

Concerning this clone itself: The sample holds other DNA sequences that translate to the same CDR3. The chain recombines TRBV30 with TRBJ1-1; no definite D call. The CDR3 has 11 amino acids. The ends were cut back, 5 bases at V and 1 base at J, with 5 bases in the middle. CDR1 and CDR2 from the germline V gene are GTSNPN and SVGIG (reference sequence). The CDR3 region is CAWAGNTEAFF. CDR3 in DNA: TGTGCCTGGGCGGGGAACACTGAAGCTTTCTTT.